The source of this TCR beta chain is a study of OX40 agonist ivuxolimab in advanced cancers. Notes on this clone: What it recognizes is unknown.

Clones were read by immunoSEQ multiplex PCR, and TCRdb kept only the in-frame ones, dropping some. The sample lists around 50,000 clones; around 84% were seen once. This CDR3 has 15 amino acids. The junction had 7 bases not matched to a gene; V was cut back by 0 bases and J by 6 bases. CDR1 MNHNY and CDR2 SVGAGI come from the germline V gene (reference sequence). Study-wide findings and caveats: Expanded peripheral T cell antigen specificity was not determined. CD4+ and CD8+ blood T cells expanded clonally by week 6 at 0.1 to 3.0 mg/kg.

The V call is TRBV6-6, the J call TRBJ1-2; 7 positions agree with TRBD1. The sample in question was CD4+ or CD8+ T cells sorted from blood, obtained in a trial of the OX40 agonist ivuxolimab. The TCR comes from an adult with an advanced solid tumor such as melanoma, head and neck, liver or kidney cancer. The CDR3 spells CASSYSTGDEDGYTF. The CDR3 DNA sequence: TGTGCCAGCAGTTACTCAACAGGGGATGAGGATGGCTACACCTTC.